A selection of T cell receptor beta chains follows, all from one sample in a study of CD8 T cells in ankylosing spondylitis. TCRdb itself ran the 5' RACE reads through MiXCR, one entry per CDR3 protein. The table includes 450,000 to 550,000 distinct CDR3 sequences, 5.3% detected once. Sequencing was performed on blood, either unsorted or a sorted T cell fraction (not recorded which). Every receptor here comes from a male donor with ankylosing spondylitis. Each CDR3 is given with its conserved first and last residue. The D gene is left open where the match is weak. The size field is filled for only some rows; it gives once, few, many or a size class.

D	V	size	CDR3
.	TRBV28	many	CASGLQNYNSPLHF
TRBD2	TRBV5-1	many	CASRTSGKTDTQYF
TRBD1	TRBV7-9	many	CASSSRGREAFF
.	TRBV28	many	CASSLEQERTYSPLHF
.	TRBV29-1	few	CSVAEGSSYEQYF
TRBD2	TRBV7-2	many	CASSLGPAGAYEQYF
.	TRBV6-5	few	CASSYSAWDTEAFF
TRBD2	TRBV29-1	many	CSVGGRATETQYF
TRBD1	TRBV28	.	CASSLFYSTRQGKETQYF
.	TRBV20-1	.	CSARGPATAFF
.	TRBV10-3	many	CAISMYQETQYF
.	TRBV4-3	many	CASAQEHPGLGYTF
.	TRBV15	many	CATSLTTATYNEQFF
.	TRBV7-6	many	CASSLEAAPLNTEAFF
TRBD2	TRBV20-1	many	CSASRTSGGFF
.	TRBV6-2/TRBV6-3	many	CASSPREPYNEQFF
TRBD1	TRBV11-2	many	CASSRTPGTGGSYEQYF
TRBD1	TRBV2	many	CLYGRGRAGYTF
.	TRBV7-2	.	CASSLGVAPYEQYF
TRBD2	TRBV9	many	CASSVATASGGAQETQYF
.	TRBV7-9	many	CASSLGAGQQHF
.	TRBV5-1	few	CASSLIQGDTGELFF
.	TRBV12-3/TRBV12-4	.	CASSWNPRSYNEQFF
.	TRBV28	many	CASLPPPGVDTGELFF
TRBD1	TRBV10-3	many	CAISNRGPRQETQYF
.	TRBV2	few	CASSAGGPLHF
TRBD1	TRBV5-1	many	CASSTRHRGNTEAFF
.	TRBV7-2	.	CASSLFYSSNEQFF
TRBD1	TRBV10-2	few	CASGVQGARQTQYF
.	TRBV5-1	many	CASSPDLRLIDTQYF
.	TRBV10-3	many	CAISERQETQYF
.	TRBV4-1	few	CASSQVVLSGTGLQETQYF
.	TRBV7-9	.	CASSLALRGAGANVLTF
TRBD2	TRBV11-2	many	CASSSPRGTRYNEQFF
TRBD2	TRBV20-1	few	CSATPPPSGQDYEQYF
.	TRBV12-3/TRBV12-4	.	CASSLYVKTNTEAFF
.	TRBV10-3	many	CAISESTGANYGYTF
.	TRBV4-1	many	CASSQDALGGQPQHF
TRBD1	TRBV12-3/TRBV12-4	many	CATKSNRGGYTF
.	TRBV7-9	many	CASSSTRGNQPQHF
.	TRBV12-3/TRBV12-4	few	CASSLKPDSGNTIYF
.	TRBV18	.	CASSPISAPDTQYF
TRBD1	TRBV5-1	many	CASSSAIRTGNYGYTF
.	TRBV6-1	many	CASSPGEGLYGYTF
TRBD1	TRBV29-1	.	CSVGWTGEPNTYEQYF
.	TRBV11-3	.	CASSYLGEPPFNEQFF
TRBD2	TRBV4-3	few	CASSLGAGGRPETQYF
.	TRBV5-5	many	CASIPGRVRTGELFF
.	TRBV29-1	many	CSVEPGMNTEAFF
.	TRBV9	many	CASSDDRNGYTF
TRBD1	TRBV7-3	many	CASSPTGIMNTEAFF
.	TRBV20-1	many	CSARDPRSGYAGELFF
TRBD2	TRBV20-1	few	CSAIGTIYEQYF
.	TRBV20-1	many	CSAREVPSTEAFF
.	TRBV29-1	many	CSVESRDGRRGANVLTF
.	TRBV11-2	many	CASSLGVGLGGTGDTQYF
TRBD1	TRBV20-1	.	CSAPGGSALRDEQFF
TRBD2	TRBV9	few	CASSPSGDLVYNEQFF
.	TRBV12-3/TRBV12-4	many	CASSRLAGRNEKLFF